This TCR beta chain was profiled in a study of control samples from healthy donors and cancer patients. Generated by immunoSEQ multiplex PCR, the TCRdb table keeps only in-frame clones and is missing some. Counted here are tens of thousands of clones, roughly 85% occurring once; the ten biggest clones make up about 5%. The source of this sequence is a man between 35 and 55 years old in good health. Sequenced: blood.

CDR3 sequence: CASSLGQEPYEQYF. As DNA, the CDR3 is TGTGCCAGCAGCTTAGGGCAAGAGCCCTACGAGCAGTACTTC. The chain joins TRBV7-9 to TRBJ2-7; D not certain. Trimming stripped 1 base from V and 2 bases from J, with 9 bases between. Per the germline V gene, CDR1 is SEHNR and CDR2 is FQNEAQ (reference sequence). This CDR3 is built from 14 residues.